These 5 T cell receptor beta chains share one sample of origin, sequenced in a study of blood T cell repertoires in COVID-19. Using immunoSEQ multiplex PCR, the repertoire was profiled, and TCRdb retains in-frame clones only, with some absent. Found here are fewer than 250,000 clones, roughly 86% of them singletons; the top ten hold 10% to 15%. Sequenced sample: peripheral blood. The receptors shown here come from a woman aged 40 to 50 with acute or convalescent COVID-19.

This clone has only one observation. The chain employs TRBV3-1 (or the pseudogene TRBV3-2) and TRBJ2-1; TRBD1 might be the D (7 bases). V lost 2 bases and J 9 bases, leaving 17 bases between the germline ends. CDR1 LGHDT and CDR2 YNNKEL come from the germline V gene (reference sequence). This CDR3 contains 15 residues. The CDR3 sequence is CASSQFATGEVEQFF. CDR3 in DNA: TGTGCCAGCAGCCAATTCGCTACAGGGGAGGTTGAGCAGTTCTTC.

There are a few counts of this clone. This chain uses TRBV27 with TRBJ2-2, with TRBD1 matching over 10 bases. The V segment lost 5 bases and the J segment 6 bases; nucleotides outside the gene matches: 3. Germline values: CDR1 MNHEY, CDR2 SMNVEV (reference sequence). The CDR3 runs to 14 residues. The CDR3 sequence is CASSTGTGAGELFF. In DNA form, the CDR3 reads TGTGCCAGCAGTACCGGGACAGGGGCCGGGGAGCTGTTTTTT.

The CDR3 DNA is TGTGCCAGCAGCTTACAGGCAACACAGCCCCAGCATTTT. It specifies CASSLQATQPQHF. The V gene is TRBV5-8, the J gene TRBJ1-5, with D possibly being TRBD1 (5 bases). Germline V gives CDR1 SGHTS, CDR2 YDEGEE. The ends were cut back, 2 bases at V and 7 bases at J, with 10 bases in the middle. The CDR3 runs 13 residues.

The chain links TRBV3-1 (or the pseudogene TRBV3-2) to TRBJ2-3, with 13 bases aligning to TRBD2. Germline V gives CDR1 LGHDT, CDR2 YNNKEL (reference sequence). The CDR3 is 17 residues long. V trimming: 1 base; J trimming: 4 bases; junction bases outside the gene matches: 5. CDR3 sequence reads: CASSQGGLAGVADTQYF. The CDR3 DNA sequence: TGTGCCAGCAGCCAAGGCGGACTAGCGGGAGTAGCAGATACGCAGTATTTT.

Turning to this clone: Germline and junction disagree at one end, which may indicate a read error. The rearrangement uses TRBV3-1 (or the pseudogene TRBV3-2) and TRBJ1-1; TRBD1 is a possible D gene (6 bases). The CDR3 is 11 residues long. Germline V lookup: CDR1 LGHDT, CDR2 YNNKEL (reference sequence). CDR3 sequence reads: CASSQTGPHAF. The CDR3 bases are TGTGCCAGCAGCCAGACAGGCCCCCACGCCTTT.